This T cell receptor beta chain was captured in a study of graft-versus-host responses after intestinal transplantation. Whole-study context: Recipients had transplants, and these were multivisceral, liver-intestinal, or isolated intestinal. The recipients all started with anti-thymocyte globulin induction and then took tacrolimus and steroids for roughly 3 years. Regarding the study as a whole: Researchers found GvH clones in recipient marrow, and some showed up first in ileum or blood. Peak levels of circulating GvH clones tracked with early post-transplant HvG declines.

CDR3 size: 15 residues. The germline V gene encodes CDR1 MNHEY and CDR2 SVGAGI. V trimming: 6 bases; J trimming: 0 bases; junction bases outside the gene matches: 5. Profiled with immunoSEQ multiplex PCR; TCRdb holds only in-frame clones, not every one. The sample yields around 13,000 clones, 30% to 40% seen once. The sequence was collected from a human patient who received an intestinal transplant. J is TRBJ2-3 and V is TRBV6-5, with TRBD1 matching over 8 bases. This specimen consisted of alloreactive CD4+ T cells from a mixed lymphocyte reaction culture, obtained before intestinal transplant. As for subset: CFSE-low proliferating T cells sorted from roughly 6-day pre-transplant mixed lymphocyte reaction (GvH or HvG direction). The CDR3 sequence: CASSDRTGSTDTQYF. The CDR3 coding sequence is TGTGCCAGCAGCGATAGGACAGGGAGCACAGATACGCAGTATTTT.